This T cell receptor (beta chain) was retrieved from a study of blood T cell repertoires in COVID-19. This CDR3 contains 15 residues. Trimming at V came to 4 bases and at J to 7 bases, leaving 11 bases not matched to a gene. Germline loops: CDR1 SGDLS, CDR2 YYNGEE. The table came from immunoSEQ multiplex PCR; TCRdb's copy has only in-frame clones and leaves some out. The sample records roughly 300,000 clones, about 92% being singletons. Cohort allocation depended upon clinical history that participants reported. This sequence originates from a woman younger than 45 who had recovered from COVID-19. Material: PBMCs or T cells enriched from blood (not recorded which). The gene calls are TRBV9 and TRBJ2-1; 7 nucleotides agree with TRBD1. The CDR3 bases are TGTGCCAGCAGCCGTAACTGGGACAGCACTAATGAGCAGTTCTTC. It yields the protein CASSRNWDSTNEQFF.